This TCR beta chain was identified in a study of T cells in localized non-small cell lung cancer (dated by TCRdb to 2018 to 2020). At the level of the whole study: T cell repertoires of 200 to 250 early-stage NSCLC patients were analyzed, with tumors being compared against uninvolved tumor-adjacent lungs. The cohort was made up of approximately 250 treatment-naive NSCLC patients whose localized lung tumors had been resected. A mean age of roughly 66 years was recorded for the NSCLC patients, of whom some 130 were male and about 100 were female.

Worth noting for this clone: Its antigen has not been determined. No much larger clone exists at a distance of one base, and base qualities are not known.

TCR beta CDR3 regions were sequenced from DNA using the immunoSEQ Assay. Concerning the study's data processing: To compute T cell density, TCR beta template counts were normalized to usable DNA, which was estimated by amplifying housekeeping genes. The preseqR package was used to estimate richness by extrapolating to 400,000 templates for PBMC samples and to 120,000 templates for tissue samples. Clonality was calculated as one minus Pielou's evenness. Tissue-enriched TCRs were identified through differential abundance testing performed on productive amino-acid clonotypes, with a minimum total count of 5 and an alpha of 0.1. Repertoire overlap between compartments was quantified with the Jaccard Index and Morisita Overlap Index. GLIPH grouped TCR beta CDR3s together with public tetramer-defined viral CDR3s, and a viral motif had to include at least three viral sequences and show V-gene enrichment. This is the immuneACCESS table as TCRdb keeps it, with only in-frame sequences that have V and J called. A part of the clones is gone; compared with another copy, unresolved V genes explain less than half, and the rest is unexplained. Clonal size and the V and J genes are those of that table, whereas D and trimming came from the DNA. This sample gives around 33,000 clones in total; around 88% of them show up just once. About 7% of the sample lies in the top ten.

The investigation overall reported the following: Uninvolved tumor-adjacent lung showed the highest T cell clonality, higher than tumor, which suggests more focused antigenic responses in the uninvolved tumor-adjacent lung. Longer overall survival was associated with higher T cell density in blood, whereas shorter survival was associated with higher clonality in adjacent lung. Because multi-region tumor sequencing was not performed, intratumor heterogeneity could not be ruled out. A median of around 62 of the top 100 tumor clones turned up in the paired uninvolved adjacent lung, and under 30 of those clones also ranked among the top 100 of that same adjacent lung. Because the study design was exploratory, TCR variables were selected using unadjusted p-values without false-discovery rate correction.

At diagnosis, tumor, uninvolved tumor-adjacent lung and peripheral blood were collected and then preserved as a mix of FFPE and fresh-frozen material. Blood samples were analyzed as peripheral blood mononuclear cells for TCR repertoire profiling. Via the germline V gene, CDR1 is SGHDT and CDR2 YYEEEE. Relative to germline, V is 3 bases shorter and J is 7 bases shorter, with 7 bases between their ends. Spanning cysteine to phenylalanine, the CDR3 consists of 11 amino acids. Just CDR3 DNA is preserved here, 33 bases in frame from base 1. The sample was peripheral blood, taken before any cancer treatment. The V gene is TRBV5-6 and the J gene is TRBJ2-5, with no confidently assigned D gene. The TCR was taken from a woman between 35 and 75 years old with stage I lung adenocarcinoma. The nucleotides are TGTGCCAGCAGCTCGAGTCTGACCCAGTACTTC. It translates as CASSSSLTQYF.